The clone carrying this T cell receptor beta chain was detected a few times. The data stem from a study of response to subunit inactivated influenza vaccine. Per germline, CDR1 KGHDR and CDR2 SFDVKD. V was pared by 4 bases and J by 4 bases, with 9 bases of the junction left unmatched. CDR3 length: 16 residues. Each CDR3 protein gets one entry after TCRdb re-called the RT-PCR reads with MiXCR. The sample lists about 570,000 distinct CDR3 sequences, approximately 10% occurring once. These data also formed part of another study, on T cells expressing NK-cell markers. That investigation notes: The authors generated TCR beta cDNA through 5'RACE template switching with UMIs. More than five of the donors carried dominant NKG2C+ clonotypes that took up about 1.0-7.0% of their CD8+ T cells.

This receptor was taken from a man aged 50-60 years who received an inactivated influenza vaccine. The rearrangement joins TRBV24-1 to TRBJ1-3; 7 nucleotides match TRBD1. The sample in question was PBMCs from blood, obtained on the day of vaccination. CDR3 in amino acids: CATSDQLQGKGNTIYF. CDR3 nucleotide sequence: TGTGCCACCAGTGACCAACTACAGGGGAAAGGAAACACCATATATTTT.